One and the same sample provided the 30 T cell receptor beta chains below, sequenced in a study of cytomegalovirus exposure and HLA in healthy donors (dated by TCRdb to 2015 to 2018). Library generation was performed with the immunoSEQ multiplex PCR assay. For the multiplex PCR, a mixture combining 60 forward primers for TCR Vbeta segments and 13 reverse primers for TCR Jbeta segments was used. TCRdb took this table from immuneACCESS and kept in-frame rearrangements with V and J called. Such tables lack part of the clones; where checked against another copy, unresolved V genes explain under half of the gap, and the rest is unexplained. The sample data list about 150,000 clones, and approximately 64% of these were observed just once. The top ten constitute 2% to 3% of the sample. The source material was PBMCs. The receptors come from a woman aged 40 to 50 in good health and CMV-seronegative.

The DNA of the CDR3 is TGTGCCAGCAGCAAAGAGGGGGCTACAGGGAGAAAAGGCACTGAAGCTTTCTTT. Its translation: CASSKEGATGRKGTEAFF. The rearrangement links TRBV21-1 to TRBJ1-1; the DNA was not used to check the table's D call, TRBD1. TRBV21-1 is a known pseudogene. The CDR3 is made up of 18 amino acids.

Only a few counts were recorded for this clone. For the CDR3, the DNA is TGTGCCAGCAGTGCACAGGGGGGAAAGGATCAGCCCCAGCATTTT. Translating gives CASSAQGGKDQPQHF. The chain has TRBV6-5 and TRBJ1-5; 8 bases align to TRBD1. Germline CDR1 reads MNHEY; CDR2 reads SVGAGI. There are 15 residues in the CDR3. The junction had 8 bases not matched to a gene; V was cut back by 5 bases and J by 5 bases.

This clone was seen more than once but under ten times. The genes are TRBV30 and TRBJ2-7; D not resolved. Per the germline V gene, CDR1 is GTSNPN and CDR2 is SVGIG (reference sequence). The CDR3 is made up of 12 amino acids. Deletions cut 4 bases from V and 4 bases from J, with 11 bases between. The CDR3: CAWTARLYEQYF. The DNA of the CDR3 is TGTGCCTGGACCGCGCGGTTATACGAGCAGTACTTC.

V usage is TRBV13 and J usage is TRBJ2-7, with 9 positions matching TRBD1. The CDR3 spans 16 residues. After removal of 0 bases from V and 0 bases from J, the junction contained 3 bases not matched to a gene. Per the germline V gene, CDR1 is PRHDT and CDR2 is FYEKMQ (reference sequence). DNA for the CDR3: TGTGCCAGCAGCTTAGGCGGGACAGGGAGCTCCTACGAGCAGTACTTC. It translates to CASSLGGTGSSYEQYF.

CDR3 protein: CASSIGLAGSYEQYF. The CDR3 nucleotides are TGTGCCAGTAGTATAGGACTAGCGGGGTCCTACGAGCAGTACTTC. This chain joins TRBV19 and TRBJ2-7, with 11 bases lining up with TRBD2. The V segment lost 1 base and the J segment 1 base; nucleotides outside the gene matches: 0. Germline V lookup: CDR1 LNHDA, CDR2 SQIVND (reference sequence). The CDR3 length is 15 residues.

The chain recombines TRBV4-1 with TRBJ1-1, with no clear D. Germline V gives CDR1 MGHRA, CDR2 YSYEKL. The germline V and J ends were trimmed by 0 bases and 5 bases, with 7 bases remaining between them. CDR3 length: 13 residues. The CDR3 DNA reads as TGCGCCAGCAGCCAAGATCTGAGAACTGAAGCTTTCTTT. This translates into CASSQDLRTEAFF.

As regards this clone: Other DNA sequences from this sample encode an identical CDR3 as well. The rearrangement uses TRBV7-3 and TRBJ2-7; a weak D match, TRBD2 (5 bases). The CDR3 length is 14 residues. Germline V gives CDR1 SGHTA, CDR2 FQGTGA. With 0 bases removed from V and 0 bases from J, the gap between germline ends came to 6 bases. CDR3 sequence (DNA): TGTGCCAGCAGCTTAACCGGAGGCTCCTACGAGCAGTACTTC. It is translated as CASSLTGGSYEQYF.

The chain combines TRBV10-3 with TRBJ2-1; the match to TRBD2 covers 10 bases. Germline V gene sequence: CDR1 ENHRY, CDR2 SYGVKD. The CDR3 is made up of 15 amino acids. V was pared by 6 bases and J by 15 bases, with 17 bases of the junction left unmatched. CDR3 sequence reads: CAISMTLAGAGDRFF. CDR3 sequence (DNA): TGTGCCATCAGCATGACTCTAGCGGGGGCCGGGGATCGGTTCTTC.

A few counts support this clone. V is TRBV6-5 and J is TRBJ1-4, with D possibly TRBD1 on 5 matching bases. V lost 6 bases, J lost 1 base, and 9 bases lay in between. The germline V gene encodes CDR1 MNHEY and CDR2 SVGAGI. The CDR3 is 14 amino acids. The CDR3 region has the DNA TGTGCCAGCAGAGACCAGGGAACTAATGAAAAACTGTTTTTT. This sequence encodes CASRDQGTNEKLFF.

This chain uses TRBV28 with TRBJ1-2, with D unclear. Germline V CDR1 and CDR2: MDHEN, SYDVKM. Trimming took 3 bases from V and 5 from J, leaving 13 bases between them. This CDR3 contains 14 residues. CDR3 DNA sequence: TGTGCCAGCAGTTTGCGTCAGGAAAGATATGGCTACACCTTC. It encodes CASSLRQERYGYTF.

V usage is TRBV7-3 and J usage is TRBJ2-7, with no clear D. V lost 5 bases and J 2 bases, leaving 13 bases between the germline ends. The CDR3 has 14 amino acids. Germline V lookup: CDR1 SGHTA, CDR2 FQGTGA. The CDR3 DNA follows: TGTGCCAGCAGCCTTGGGCCAGTAGCCTACGAGCAGTACTTC. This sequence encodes CASSLGPVAYEQYF.

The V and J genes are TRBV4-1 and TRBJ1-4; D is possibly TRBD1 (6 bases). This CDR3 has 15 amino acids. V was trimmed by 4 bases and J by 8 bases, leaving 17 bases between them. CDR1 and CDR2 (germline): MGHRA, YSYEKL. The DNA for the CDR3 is TGCGCCAGCAGCCCGTACAGGGTACTATGGGAAAAACTGTTTTTT. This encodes CASSPYRVLWEKLFF.

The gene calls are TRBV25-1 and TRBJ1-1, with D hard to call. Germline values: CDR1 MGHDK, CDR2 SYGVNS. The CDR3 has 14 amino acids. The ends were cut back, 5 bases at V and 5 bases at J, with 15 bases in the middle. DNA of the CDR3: TGTGCCAGCAGTAGGCAAGGCGTCGGGACTGAAGCTTTCTTT. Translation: CASSRQGVGTEAFF. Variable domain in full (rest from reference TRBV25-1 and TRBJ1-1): EADIYQTPRYLVIGTGKKITLECSQTMGHDKMYWYQQDPGMELHLIHYSYGVNSTEKGDLSSESTVSRIRTEHFPLTLESARPSHTSQYLCASSRQGVGTEAFFGQGTRLTVV.

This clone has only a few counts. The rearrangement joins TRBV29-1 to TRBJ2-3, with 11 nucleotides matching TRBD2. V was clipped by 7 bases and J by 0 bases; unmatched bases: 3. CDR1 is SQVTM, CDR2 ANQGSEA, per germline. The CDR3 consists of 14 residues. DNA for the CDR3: TGCAGCGCCACTAGCGGGGGAAGCACAGATACGCAGTATTTT. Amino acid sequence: CSATSGGSTDTQYF.

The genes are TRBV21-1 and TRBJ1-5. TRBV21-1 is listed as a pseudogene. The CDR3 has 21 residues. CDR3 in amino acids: CASSEERTGLPGGLTNQPQHF. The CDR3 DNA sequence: TGTGCCAGCAGCGAAGAGAGGACCGGGCTCCCGGGGGGCCTCACGAATCAGCCCCAGCATTTT.

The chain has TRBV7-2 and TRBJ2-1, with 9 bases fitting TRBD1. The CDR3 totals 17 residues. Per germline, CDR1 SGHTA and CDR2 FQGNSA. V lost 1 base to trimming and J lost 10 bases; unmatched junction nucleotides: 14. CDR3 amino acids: CASSLGSGQGLPREQFF. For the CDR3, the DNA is TGTGCCAGCAGCTTAGGGTCCGGACAGGGGCTCCCCAGGGAGCAGTTCTTC.

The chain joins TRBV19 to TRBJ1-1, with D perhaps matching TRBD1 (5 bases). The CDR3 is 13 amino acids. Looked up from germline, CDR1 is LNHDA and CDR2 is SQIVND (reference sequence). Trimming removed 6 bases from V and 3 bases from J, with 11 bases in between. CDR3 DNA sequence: TGTGCCAGTAGCCTACAGGTTTACACTGAAGCTTTCTTT. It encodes CASSLQVYTEAFF.

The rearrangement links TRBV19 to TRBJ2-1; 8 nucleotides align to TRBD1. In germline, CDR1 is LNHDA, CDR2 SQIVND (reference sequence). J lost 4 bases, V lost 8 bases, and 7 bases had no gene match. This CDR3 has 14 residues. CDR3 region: CASSGTGAYNEQFF. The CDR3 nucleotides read TGTGCCAGTTCCGGGACAGGAGCTTACAATGAGCAGTTCTTC.

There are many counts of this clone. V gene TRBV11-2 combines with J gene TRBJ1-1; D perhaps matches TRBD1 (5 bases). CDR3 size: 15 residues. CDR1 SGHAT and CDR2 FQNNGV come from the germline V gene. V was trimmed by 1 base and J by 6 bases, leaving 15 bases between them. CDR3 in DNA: TGTGCCAGCAGCTTAGGGCAGGGCTACCGGGCTGAAGCTTTCTTT. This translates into CASSLGQGYRAEAFF.

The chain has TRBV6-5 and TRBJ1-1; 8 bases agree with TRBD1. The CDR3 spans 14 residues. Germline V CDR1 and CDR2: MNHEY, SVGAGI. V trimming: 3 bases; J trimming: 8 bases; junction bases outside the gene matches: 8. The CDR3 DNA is TGTGCCAGCAGTTATGTGCAGGGGGCGGGGGAAGCTTTCTTT. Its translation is CASSYVQGAGEAFF.

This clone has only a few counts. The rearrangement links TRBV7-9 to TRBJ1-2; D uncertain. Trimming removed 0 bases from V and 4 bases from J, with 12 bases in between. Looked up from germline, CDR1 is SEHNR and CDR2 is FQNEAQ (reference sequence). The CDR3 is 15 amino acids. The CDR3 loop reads CASSLAAALIYGYTF. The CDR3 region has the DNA TGTGCCAGCAGCTTAGCGGCGGCCTTAATCTATGGCTACACCTTC. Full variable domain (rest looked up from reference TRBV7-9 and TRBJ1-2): DTGVSQNPRHKITKRGQNVTFRCDPISEHNRLYWYRQTLGQGPEFLTYFQNEAQLEKSRLLSDRFSAERPKGSFSTLEIQRTEQGDSAMYLCASSLAAALIYGYTFGSGTRLTVV.

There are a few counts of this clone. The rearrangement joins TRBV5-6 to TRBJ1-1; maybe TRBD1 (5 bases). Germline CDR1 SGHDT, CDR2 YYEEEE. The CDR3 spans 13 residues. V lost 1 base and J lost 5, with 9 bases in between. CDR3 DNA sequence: TGTGCCAGCAGCTTGTGGGGGGTAACTGAAGCTTTCTTT. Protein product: CASSLWGVTEAFF.

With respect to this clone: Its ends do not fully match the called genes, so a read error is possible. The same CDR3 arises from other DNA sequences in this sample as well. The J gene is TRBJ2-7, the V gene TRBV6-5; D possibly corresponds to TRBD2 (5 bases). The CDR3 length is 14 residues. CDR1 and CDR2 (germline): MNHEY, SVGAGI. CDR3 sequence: CASSYTAGDYEQYF. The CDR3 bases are TGTGCCAGTAGTTACACAGCCGGGGACTACGAGCAGTACTTC.

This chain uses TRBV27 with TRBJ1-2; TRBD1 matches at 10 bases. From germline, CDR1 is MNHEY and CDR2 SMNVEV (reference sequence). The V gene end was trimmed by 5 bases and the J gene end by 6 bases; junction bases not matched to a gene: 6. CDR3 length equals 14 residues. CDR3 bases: TGTGCCAGCAGTACCTCCGGGACAGGGGATGGCTACACCTTC. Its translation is CASSTSGTGDGYTF.

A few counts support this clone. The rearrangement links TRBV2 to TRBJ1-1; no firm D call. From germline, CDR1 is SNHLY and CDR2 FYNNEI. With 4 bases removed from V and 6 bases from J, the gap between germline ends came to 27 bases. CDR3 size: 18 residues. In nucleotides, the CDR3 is TGTGCCAGCAGTGTCCCACAAGGAACGAGGGTAGGGTTATCTGAAGCTTTCTTT. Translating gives CASSVPQGTRVGLSEAFF.

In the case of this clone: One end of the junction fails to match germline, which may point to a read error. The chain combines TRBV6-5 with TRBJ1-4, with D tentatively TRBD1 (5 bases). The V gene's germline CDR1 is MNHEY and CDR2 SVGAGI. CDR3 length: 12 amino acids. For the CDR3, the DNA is TGTGCCAGCAGTAGACAGAATGAAAAACTGCTTTTT. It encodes CASSRQNEKLLF.

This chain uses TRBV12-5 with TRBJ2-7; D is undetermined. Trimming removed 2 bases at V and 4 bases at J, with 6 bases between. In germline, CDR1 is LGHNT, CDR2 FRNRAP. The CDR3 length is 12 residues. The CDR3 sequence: CASGLFQYEQYF. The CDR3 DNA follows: TGTGCTAGTGGTTTGTTCCAATACGAGCAGTACTTC.

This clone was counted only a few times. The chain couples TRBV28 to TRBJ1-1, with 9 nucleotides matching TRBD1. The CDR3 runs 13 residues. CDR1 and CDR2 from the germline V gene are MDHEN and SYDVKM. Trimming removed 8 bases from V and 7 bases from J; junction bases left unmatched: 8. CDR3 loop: CASGLPDRGEAFF. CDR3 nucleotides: TGTGCCAGCGGACTCCCGGACAGGGGTGAAGCTTTCTTT.

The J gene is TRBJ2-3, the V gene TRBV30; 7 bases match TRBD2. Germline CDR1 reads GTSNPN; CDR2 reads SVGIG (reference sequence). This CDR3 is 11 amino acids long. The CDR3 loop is CAGGDTDTQYF. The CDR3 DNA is TGTGCGGGAGGGGACACAGATACGCAGTATTTT.

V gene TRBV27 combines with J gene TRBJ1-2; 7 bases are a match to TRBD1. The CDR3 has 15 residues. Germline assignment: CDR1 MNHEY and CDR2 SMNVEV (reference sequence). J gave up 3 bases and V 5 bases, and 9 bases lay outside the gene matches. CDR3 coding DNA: TGTGCCAGCAGTCCCTCCGCCGGGACAGACTATGGCTACACCTTC. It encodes CASSPSAGTDYGYTF.